This entry is about one T cell receptor (beta chain). The V gene lost 1 base and the J gene lost 3 bases, with 15 bases spanning the gap. This CDR3 is built from 15 residues. In germline, CDR1 is GTSNPN, CDR2 SVGIG (reference sequence). The data derive from a study of control samples from healthy donors and cancer patients. Libraries were prepared by immunoSEQ multiplex PCR; TCRdb keeps only in-frame clonotypes and omits some of them. Among more than 150,000 clones listed, about 93% were seen once. The sequenced material came from blood. This TCR was sampled from a man between 18 and 29 years old in good health. The chain combines TRBV30 with TRBJ1-2; D unresolved. The CDR3 DNA reads as TGTGCCTGGAGTGAACGATGGGGAGTCGACTATGGCTACACCTTC. This translates into CAWSERWGVDYGYTF.